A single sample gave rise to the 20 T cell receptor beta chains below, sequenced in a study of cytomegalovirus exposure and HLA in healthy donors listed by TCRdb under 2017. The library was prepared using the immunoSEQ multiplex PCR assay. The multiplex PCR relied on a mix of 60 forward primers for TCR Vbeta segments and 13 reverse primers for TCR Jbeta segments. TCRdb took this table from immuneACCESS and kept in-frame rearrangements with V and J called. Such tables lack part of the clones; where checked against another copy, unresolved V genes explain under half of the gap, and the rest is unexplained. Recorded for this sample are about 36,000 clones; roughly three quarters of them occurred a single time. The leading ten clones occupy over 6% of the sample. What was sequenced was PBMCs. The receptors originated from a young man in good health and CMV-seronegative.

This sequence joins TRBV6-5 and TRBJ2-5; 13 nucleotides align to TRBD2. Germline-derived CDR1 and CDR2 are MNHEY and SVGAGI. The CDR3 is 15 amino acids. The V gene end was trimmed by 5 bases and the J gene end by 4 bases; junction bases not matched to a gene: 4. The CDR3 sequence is CASSKTSGRLETQYF. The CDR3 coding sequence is TGTGCCAGCAGTAAGACTAGCGGGAGGTTAGAGACCCAGTACTTC.

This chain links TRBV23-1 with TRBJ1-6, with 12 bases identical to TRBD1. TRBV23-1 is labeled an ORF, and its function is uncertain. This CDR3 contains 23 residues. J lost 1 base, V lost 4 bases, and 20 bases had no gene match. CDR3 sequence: CASSPYSQGRDRGLWSYNSPLHF. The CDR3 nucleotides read TGCGCCAGCAGTCCCTACTCCCAGGGCCGGGACAGGGGGCTCTGGTCCTATAATTCACCCCTCCACTTT.

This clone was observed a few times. CDR3 loop: CASSWPRTTQETQYF. CDR3 bases: TGTGCCAGCAGCTGGCCCCGGACTACCCAAGAGACCCAGTACTTC. The gene calls are TRBV7-9 and TRBJ2-5; a weak D match, TRBD2 (6 bases). The CDR3 extends over 15 amino acids. Between the trimmed V and J ends, which lost 4 bases and 1 base, there was a span of 13 bases. Looked up from germline, CDR1 is SEHNR and CDR2 is FQNEAQ (reference sequence).

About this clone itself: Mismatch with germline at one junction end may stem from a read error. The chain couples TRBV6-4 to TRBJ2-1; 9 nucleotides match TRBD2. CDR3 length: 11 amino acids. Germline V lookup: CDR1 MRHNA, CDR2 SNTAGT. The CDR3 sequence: CASSAGTSMLF. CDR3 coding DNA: TGTGCCAGCAGCGCCGGGACTAGCATGCTCTTC.

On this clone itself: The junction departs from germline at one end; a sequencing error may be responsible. The CDR3 region is CASSPRGEAPRF. In DNA form, the CDR3 reads TGCGCCAGCAGCCCGCGCGGGGAGGCCCCCAGGTTT. The chain links TRBV4-3 to TRBJ1-1, with no clear D. CDR3 length equals 12 residues. Germline V gives CDR1 LGHNA, CDR2 YSLEER.

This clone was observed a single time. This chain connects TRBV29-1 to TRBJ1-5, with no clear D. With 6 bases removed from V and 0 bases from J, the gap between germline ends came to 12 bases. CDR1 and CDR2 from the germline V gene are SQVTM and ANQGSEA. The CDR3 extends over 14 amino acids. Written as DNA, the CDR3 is TGCAGCGTGACGGCGGGGTATAGCAATCAGCCCCAGCATTTT. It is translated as CSVTAGYSNQPQHF.

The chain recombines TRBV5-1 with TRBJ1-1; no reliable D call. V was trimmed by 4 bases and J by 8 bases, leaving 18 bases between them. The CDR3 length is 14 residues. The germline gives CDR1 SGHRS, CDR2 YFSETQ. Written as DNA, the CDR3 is TGCGCCAGCAGCACCTTACGACCATCGGGAGAAGCTTTCTTT. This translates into CASSTLRPSGEAFF.

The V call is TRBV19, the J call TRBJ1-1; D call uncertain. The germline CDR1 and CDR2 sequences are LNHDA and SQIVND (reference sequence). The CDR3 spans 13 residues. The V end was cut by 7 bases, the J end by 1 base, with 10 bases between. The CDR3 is CASTFTANTEAFF. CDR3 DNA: TGTGCCAGTACCTTTACAGCGAACACTGAAGCTTTCTTT.

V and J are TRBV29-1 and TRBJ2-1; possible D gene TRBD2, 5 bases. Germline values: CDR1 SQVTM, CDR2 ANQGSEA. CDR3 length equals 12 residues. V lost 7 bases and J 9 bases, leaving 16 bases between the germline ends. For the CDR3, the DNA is TGCAGCGCCGAGGGCAACCCGGGTGAGCAGTTCTTC. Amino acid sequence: CSAEGNPGEQFF.

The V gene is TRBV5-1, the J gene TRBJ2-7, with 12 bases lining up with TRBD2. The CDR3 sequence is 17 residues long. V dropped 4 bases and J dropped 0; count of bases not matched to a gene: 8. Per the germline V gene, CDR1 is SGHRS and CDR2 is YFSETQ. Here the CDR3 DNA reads TGCGCCAGCAGCAGAACTAGCGGGAGGTTGGGCTCCTACGAGCAGTACTTC. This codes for CASSRTSGRLGSYEQYF.

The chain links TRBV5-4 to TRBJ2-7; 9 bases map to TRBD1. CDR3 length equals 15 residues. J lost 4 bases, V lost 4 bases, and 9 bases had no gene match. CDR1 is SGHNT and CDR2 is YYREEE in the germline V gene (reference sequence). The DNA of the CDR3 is TGTGCCAGCAGCCCCGGGACAGGGAGAACATACGAGCAGTACTTC. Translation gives CASSPGTGRTYEQYF. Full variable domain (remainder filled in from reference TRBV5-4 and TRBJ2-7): ETGVTQSPTHLIKTRGQQVTLRCSSQSGHNTVSWYQQALGQGPQFIFQYYREEENGRGNFPPRFSGLQFPNYSSELNVNALELDDSALYLCASSPGTGRTYEQYFGPGTRLTVT.

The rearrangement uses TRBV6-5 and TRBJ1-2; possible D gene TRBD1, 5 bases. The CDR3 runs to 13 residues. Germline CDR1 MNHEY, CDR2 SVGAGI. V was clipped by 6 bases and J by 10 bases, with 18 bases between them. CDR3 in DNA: TGTGCCAGCAGCCCTAGAAACAGGCCATCCTACACCTTC. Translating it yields CASSPRNRPSYTF.

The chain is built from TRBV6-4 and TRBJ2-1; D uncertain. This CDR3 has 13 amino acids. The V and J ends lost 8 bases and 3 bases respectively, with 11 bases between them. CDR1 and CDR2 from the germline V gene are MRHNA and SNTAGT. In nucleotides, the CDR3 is TGTGCCAGCGCCACCCTCTACTACAATGAGCAGTTCTTC. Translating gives CASATLYYNEQFF.

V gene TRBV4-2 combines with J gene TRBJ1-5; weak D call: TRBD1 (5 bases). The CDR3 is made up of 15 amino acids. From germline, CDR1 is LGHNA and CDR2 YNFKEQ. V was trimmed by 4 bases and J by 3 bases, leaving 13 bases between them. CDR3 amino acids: CASSRSTGDNQPQHF. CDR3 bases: TGTGCCAGCAGCCGGTCCACAGGAGACAATCAGCCCCAGCATTTT.

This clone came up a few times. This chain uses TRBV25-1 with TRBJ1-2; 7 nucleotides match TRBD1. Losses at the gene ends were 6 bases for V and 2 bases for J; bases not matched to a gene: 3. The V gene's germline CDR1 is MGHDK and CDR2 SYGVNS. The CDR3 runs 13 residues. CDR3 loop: CASSSGQNYGYTF. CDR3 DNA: TGTGCCAGCAGCTCGGGACAGAACTATGGCTACACCTTC.

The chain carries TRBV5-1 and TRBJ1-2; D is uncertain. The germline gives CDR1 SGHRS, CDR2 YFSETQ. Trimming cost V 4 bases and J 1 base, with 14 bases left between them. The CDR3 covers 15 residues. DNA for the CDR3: TGCGCCAGCAGCACCCAGACAACAAGTAACTATGGCTACACCTTC. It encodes CASSTQTTSNYGYTF.

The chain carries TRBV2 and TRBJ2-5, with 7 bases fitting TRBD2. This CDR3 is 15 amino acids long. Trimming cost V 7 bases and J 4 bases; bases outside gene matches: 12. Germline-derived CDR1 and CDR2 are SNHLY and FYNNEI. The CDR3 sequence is CASNRRSGGTETQYF. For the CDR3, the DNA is TGTGCCAGCAACAGAAGGTCGGGAGGCACAGAGACCCAGTACTTC. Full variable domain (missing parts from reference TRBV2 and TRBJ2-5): EPEVTQTPSHQVTQMGQEVILRCVPISNHLYFYWYRQILGQKVEFLVSFYNNEISEKSEIFDDQFSVERPDGSNFTLKIRSTKLEDSAMYFCASNRRSGGTETQYFGPGTRLLVL.

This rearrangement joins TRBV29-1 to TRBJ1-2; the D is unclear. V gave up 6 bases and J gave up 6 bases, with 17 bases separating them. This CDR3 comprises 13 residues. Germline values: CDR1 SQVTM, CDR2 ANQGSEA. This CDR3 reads CSVRSTGEHGYTF. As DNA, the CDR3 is TGCAGCGTAAGATCCACTGGGGAGCATGGCTACACCTTC.

The chain's CDR3 is CASISQGADGELFF. The CDR3 region has the DNA TGTGCCAGCATTTCACAGGGGGCGGACGGGGAGCTGTTTTTT. The chain is built from TRBV6-5 and TRBJ2-2; TRBD1 matches at 9 bases. CDR3 length: 14 residues. Germline V gene sequence: CDR1 MNHEY, CDR2 SVGAGI. V shed 7 bases, J shed 7 bases, and the junction held 7 bases outside the gene matches.

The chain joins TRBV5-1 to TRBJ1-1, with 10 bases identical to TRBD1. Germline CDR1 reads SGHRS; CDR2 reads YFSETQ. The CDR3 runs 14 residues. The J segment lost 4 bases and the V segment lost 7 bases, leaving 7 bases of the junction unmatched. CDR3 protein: CASGTGTGATEAFF. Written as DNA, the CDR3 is TGCGCCAGCGGTACCGGGACAGGGGCCACTGAAGCTTTCTTT.